The rows below give T cell receptor beta chains drawn from one sample of a study of beta chain features in type 1 diabetes. Assay used: immunoSEQ multiplex PCR; TCRdb lists only in-frame clones, some missing. The sample shows 250,000 to 300,000 clones, about 13% of them seen only once. Sequenced: naive CD4+ T cells from blood. The receptors were gathered from a man aged 25-45 years with type 1 diabetes. The CDR3 runs from the conserved cysteine through the conserved F or W. Fields, in order: V gene, D gene, J gene, clone size, CDR3 protein, CDR3 DNA. D genes are given only for firm matches. Not every row has a clone size; where given, it reads once, few, many or a size class.

TRBV2	.	TRBJ1-2	few	CASSERRGLGYGYTF	TGTGCCAGCAGTGAGAGGCGGGGCTTAGGCTATGGCTACACCTTC
TRBV19	TRBD2	TRBJ2-1	.	CASSNAGTSGIWGQFF	TGTGCCAGTAGTAACGCCGGGACTAGCGGGATTTGGGGGCAGTTCTTC
TRBV2	TRBD1	TRBJ2-7	few	CASSERGQGAYEQYF	TGTGCCAGCAGTGAAAGGGGACAGGGGGCTTACGAGCAGTACTTC
TRBV29-1	.	TRBJ2-3	.	CSGRNRGWADTQYF	TGCAGCGGGCGAAATCGCGGTTGGGCAGATACGCAGTATTTT
TRBV28	.	TRBJ1-1	.	CASREGNTEAFF	TGTGCCAGCAGAGAGGGGAACACTGAAGCTTTCTTT
TRBV28	.	TRBJ1-4	.	CASSLPRGGNEKLFF	TGTGCCAGCAGTTTACCGCGGGGGGGTAATGAAAAACTGTTTTTT
TRBV5-1	TRBD2	TRBJ2-7	few	CASSLGTSGRTYEQYF	TGCGCCAGCAGCTTGGGGACTAGCGGGAGAACCTACGAGCAGTACTTC
TRBV2	TRBD1	TRBJ2-5	few	CASSPGTGGETQYF	TGTGCCAGCAGCCCCGGGACAGGGGGGGAGACCCAGTACTTC
TRBV18	.	TRBJ2-7	.	CASSYSYEQYF	TGTGCCAGCTCATATAGTTACGAGCAGTACTTC
TRBV4-2	.	TRBJ2-7	few	CASSQEYSYEQYF	TGTGCCAGCAGCCAAGAATACTCTTACGAGCAGTACTTC
TRBV7-9	.	TRBJ2-3	.	CASVSQFTDTQYF	TGTGCCAGTGTATCGCAGTTCACAGATACGCAGTATTTT
TRBV18	.	TRBJ2-6	few	CASSPREGPGANVLTF	TGTGCCAGCTCACCAAGAGAGGGTCCTGGGGCCAACGTCCTGACTTTC
TRBV5-1	TRBD1	TRBJ2-2	few	CASTPPGQGAAGELFF	TGCGCCAGCACCCCACCGGGGCAGGGGGCTGCCGGGGAGCTGTTTTTT
TRBV15	TRBD1	TRBJ2-7	few	CATSRAGTAYEQYF	TGTGCCACCAGCAGGGCCGGGACAGCCTACGAGCAGTACTTC